This T cell receptor beta chain is drawn from a study of early stage breast cancer tumors. Regarding the study as a whole: Blood repertoires resembled normal breast more than tumor. Compared with adjacent normal breast tissue, tumors showed roughly 2.4-fold greater T cell density and higher clonality.

With regard to this clone: The target antigen is unknown.

Trimming left V 4 bases short and J 0 bases short, with 11 bases between. The length of the CDR3 is 14 residues. Germline CDR1 reads SGHRS; CDR2 reads YFSETQ. This table comes from immunoSEQ multiplex PCR, and its TCRdb copy is limited to in-frame clones, with some not included. The table lists 65,000 to 75,000 clones, 80% of them singletons. This chain links TRBV5-1 with TRBJ2-7, with no clear D. The clonotype comes from a person aged 40 to 50 with breast cancer. Sample: blood. CDR3 DNA: TGCGCCAGCAGCAACGGACCGAGCTCCTACGAGCAGTACTTC. Amino acids: CASSNGPSSYEQYF.